These T cell receptor beta chains were read from a single sample in a study of blood T cell repertoires in COVID-19. The repertoire was sequenced with immunoSEQ multiplex PCR; TCRdb's copy has only in-frame clones and lacks some. The sample yields hundreds of thousands of clones, around 83% seen once. Sequences were obtained from peripheral blood. These receptors came from a woman older than 75 with acute or convalescent COVID-19. The CDR3 runs from the conserved cysteine through the conserved F or W. A D gene is named only where the DNA matches it firmly. The size field is filled for only some rows; it gives once, few, many or a size class.

CASSLMLGGEQYF	TGTGCCAGCAGTTTAATGTTGGGGGGAGAGCAGTACTTC	TRBV27	TRBJ2-7	-	-
CASTMGALQETQYF	TGTGCCAGCACCATGGGGGCCCTCCAAGAGACCCAGTACTTC	TRBV2	TRBJ2-5	-	-
CASSPRPRGPSSYEQYF	TGTGCCAGCAGCCCACGCCCCAGGGGCCCAAGCTCCTACGAGCAGTACTTC	TRBV7-2	TRBJ2-7	-	-
CASSLIHGKRTEAFF	TGTGCCAGCAGTTTAATACACGGGAAGAGGACTGAAGCTTTCTTT	TRBV28	TRBJ1-1	-	-
CASSRDTRNTGELFF	TGTGCCAGCAGTCGGGACACTCGAAACACCGGGGAGCTGTTTTTT	TRBV7-2	TRBJ2-2	-	-
CASSPLQGSYEQYF	TGCGCCAGCAGCCCCCTACAGGGTTCCTACGAGCAGTACTTC	TRBV5-1	TRBJ2-7	-	-
CASSLVGQVYGYTF	TGTGCCAGCAGTTTAGTTGGACAGGTCTATGGCTACACCTTC	TRBV28	TRBJ1-2	TRBD1	-
CASADRGRSSYEQYF	TGTGCCAGTGCGGACAGGGGGCGTAGCTCCTACGAGCAGTACTTC	TRBV19	TRBJ2-7	TRBD1	-
CASSLAGGPYNEQFF	TGTGCCAGCAGCCTCGCAGGGGGCCCTTACAATGAGCAGTTCTTC	TRBV14	TRBJ2-1	TRBD1	-
CASSLFFTAQDRDFTAPLHF	TGTGCCAGCAGTTTATTCTTTACGGCCCAGGACAGGGACTTCACGGCACCCCTCCACTTT	TRBV27	TRBJ1-6	TRBD1	-
CASSPDRVTSNEQFF	TGTGCCAGCAGCCCCGACAGGGTAACGTCCAATGAGCAGTTCTTC	TRBV7-9	TRBJ2-1	TRBD1	-
CASSFALRDYNSPLHF	TGTGCCAGCAGTTTCGCCCTCCGGGATTATAATTCACCCCTCCACTTT	TRBV6-5	TRBJ1-6	-	-
CASSRGQYGYTF	TGTGCCAGTAGTAGGGGACAGTATGGCTACACCTTC	TRBV19	TRBJ1-2	TRBD1	-
CATSIKAKNIQYF	TGTGCCACCAGCATCAAAGCCAAAAACATTCAGTACTTC	TRBV15	TRBJ2-4	-	-
CASSFPGKNTEAFF	TGCGCCAGCAGCTTCCCAGGGAAGAACACTGAAGCTTTCTTT	TRBV5-1	TRBJ1-1	-	-
CASRDRDTILKDTIYF	TGTGCCAGCAGAGACCGGGACACCATCCTCAAGGACACCATATATTTT	TRBV6-6	TRBJ1-3	-	-
CASSVRVITNTGELFF	TGTGCCAGCAGTGTGAGGGTTATCACGAACACCGGGGAGCTGTTTTTT	TRBV27	TRBJ2-2	-	few
CASSVVDSAGTGELFF	TGTGCCAGCAGCGTCGTGGACAGCGCAGGCACCGGGGAGCTGTTTTTT	TRBV9	TRBJ2-2	-	-
CAWSSTGDGGYTF	TGTGCCTGGAGCTCCACGGGGGATGGCGGCTACACCTTC	TRBV30	TRBJ1-2	-	-
CASRQGASGYTF	TGTGCCAGCAGACAGGGGGCGAGTGGCTACACCTTC	TRBV3-1/TRBV3-2	TRBJ1-2	TRBD1	-
CASTYPPQEGAEGYTF	TGTGCCAGCACCTACCCCCCTCAGGAGGGGGCGGAGGGCTACACCTTC	TRBV28	TRBJ1-2	TRBD1	few
CASSLSGSYEQYF	TGTGCCAGCAGCTTATCAGGTTCCTACGAGCAGTACTTC	TRBV11-2	TRBJ2-7	-	-
CASSPRPGNQETQYF	TGTGCCAGCAGTCCAAGGCCGGGAAACCAAGAGACCCAGTACTTC	TRBV27	TRBJ2-5	-	-
CASSFVGAADIQYF	TGTGCCAGCAGTTTCGTGGGAGCCGCGGACATTCAGTACTTC	TRBV28	TRBJ2-4	-	-
CASKAGQGGNQPQHF	TGTGCCAGCAAGGCGGGACAGGGAGGAAATCAGCCCCAGCATTTT	TRBV2	TRBJ1-5	TRBD1	-
CASSLQGFSYNSPLHF	TGTGCCAGTAGTTTACAGGGGTTTTCCTATAATTCACCCCTCCACTTT	TRBV19	TRBJ1-6	TRBD1	-
CASSLAGSNQPQHF	TGTGCCAGCAGCCTCGCGGGTAGCAATCAGCCCCAGCATTTT	TRBV3-1/TRBV3-2	TRBJ1-5	-	-
CASSPRQGAGDIQYF	TGTGCCAGTAGTCCACGACAGGGGGCAGGGGACATTCAGTACTTC	TRBV19	TRBJ2-4	TRBD1	-
CASSQDRWTEAFF	TGTGCCAGCAGTCAGGACAGGTGGACTGAAGCTTTCTTT	TRBV12-3/TRBV12-4	TRBJ1-1	TRBD1	-
CASTKTGWGYGYTF	TGTGCCAGCACCAAGACAGGGTGGGGATATGGCTACACCTTC	TRBV28	TRBJ1-2	TRBD1	once
CAISEPPRDRGLTGELFF	TGTGCCATCAGTGAACCCCCTCGGGACAGGGGGCTCACCGGGGAGCTGTTTTTT	TRBV10-3	TRBJ2-2	TRBD1	-
CASNLETGNEQFF	TGTGCCAGCAACCTAGAGACAGGCAATGAGCAGTTCTTC	TRBV2	TRBJ2-1	-	-
CASSTPGQGRIYTF	TGTGCCAGCAGTACGCCGGGACAGGGGAGAATCTACACCTTC	TRBV6-5	TRBJ1-2	TRBD1	-
CASSQPGTSTRETQYF	TGTGCCAGCAGCCAACCCGGGACTAGCACCAGGGAGACCCAGTACTTC	TRBV3-1/TRBV3-2	TRBJ2-5	TRBD2	-
CASKTGRYEQYF	TGTGCCAGCAAAACGGGGAGGTACGAGCAGTACTTC	TRBV28	TRBJ2-7	-	-
CASSTGQGVSEKLFF	TGTGCCAGTAGTACGGGACAGGGGGTTTCTGAAAAACTGTTTTTT	TRBV19	TRBJ1-4	TRBD1	-
CASSQGSHNNSPLHF	TGCGCCAGCAGCCAAGGTTCACATAATAATTCACCCCTCCACTTT	TRBV4-1	TRBJ1-6	-	-
CASSPTGVRDYGYTF	TGTGCCAGCAGCCCTACAGGGGTGAGGGACTATGGCTACACCTTC	TRBV28	TRBJ1-2	TRBD1	-
CATSAAGGNTIYF	TGTGCCACCAGTGCGGCAGGAGGAAACACCATATATTTT	TRBV24-1	TRBJ1-3	-	-
CASSERQRNSPLHF	TGTGCCAGCAGTGAGAGACAGCGTAATTCACCCCTCCACTTT	TRBV6-1	TRBJ1-6	-	-
CASSLDRSVYEQFF	TGTGCCAGCAGCTTAGACAGGTCGGTATATGAGCAGTTCTTC	TRBV7-8	TRBJ2-1	-	many
CASSLARTQGNTEAFF	TGCGCCAGCAGCTTGGCCCGGACCCAGGGGAACACTGAAGCTTTCTTT	TRBV5-1	TRBJ1-1	-	-
CASSRELVQETQYF	TGTGCCAGCTCCAGGGAACTGGTCCAAGAGACCCAGTACTTC	TRBV28	TRBJ2-5	-	-
CASSLMAGGQPQHF	TGTGCCAGCAGTTTAATGGCAGGGGGCCAGCCCCAGCATTTT	TRBV27	TRBJ1-5	TRBD1	-
CASSPPGTGKGNTIYF	TGTGCCAGCTCACCACCCGGGACAGGGAAGGGAAACACCATATATTTT	TRBV18	TRBJ1-3	TRBD1	few
CASSPVAGALNTGELFF	TGTGCCAGCTCACCAGTAGCGGGGGCTTTGAACACCGGGGAGCTGTTTTTT	TRBV18	TRBJ2-2	TRBD2	-
CASSGRGITEAFF	TGTGCCAGCAGCGGAAGGGGGATCACTGAAGCTTTCTTT	TRBV9	TRBJ1-1	-	-
CASSSGTGGEKLFF	TGTGCCAGCAGCTCCGGGACAGGGGGGGAAAAACTGTTTTTT	TRBV7-9	TRBJ1-4	TRBD1	-
CASSLTGNNSPLHF	TGTGCCAGCAGCTTAACAGGGAATAATTCACCCCTCCACTTT	TRBV7-9	TRBJ1-6	-	-
CASSSERFRGLEKLFF	TGTGCCAGCAGCTCGGAAAGGTTTAGGGGCCTTGAAAAACTGTTTTTT	TRBV7-8	TRBJ1-4	-	few
CSVETTVYEQYF	TGCAGCGTTGAGACGACAGTATACGAGCAGTACTTC	TRBV29-1	TRBJ2-7	-	-
CASSHYGGGTASSGNTIYF	TGCGCCAGCAGCCATTACGGAGGGGGGACAGCCAGCTCTGGAAACACCATATATTTT	TRBV4-1	TRBJ1-3	TRBD1	-